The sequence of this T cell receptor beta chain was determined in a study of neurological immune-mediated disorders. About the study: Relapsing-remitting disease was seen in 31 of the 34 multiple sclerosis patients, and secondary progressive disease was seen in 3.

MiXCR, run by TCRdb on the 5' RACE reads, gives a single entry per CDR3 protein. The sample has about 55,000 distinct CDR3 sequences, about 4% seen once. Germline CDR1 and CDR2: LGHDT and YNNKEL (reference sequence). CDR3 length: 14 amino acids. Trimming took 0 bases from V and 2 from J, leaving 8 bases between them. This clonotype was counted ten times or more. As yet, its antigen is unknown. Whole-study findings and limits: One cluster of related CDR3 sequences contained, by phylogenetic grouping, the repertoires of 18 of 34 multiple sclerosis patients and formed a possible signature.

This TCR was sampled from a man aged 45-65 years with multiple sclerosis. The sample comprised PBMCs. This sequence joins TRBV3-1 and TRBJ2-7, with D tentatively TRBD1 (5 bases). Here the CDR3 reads CASSQELGPYEQYF. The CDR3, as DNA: TGTGCCAGCAGCCAAGAATTGGGGCCCTACGAGCAGTACTTC.